What follows is one TCR beta chain and its context. Assay: immunoSEQ multiplex PCR; the TCRdb copy retains only in-frame clones and omits some. Of under 85,000 clones in the sample, roughly 84% were seen once. The data are from a study of control samples from healthy donors and cancer patients. CDR1 is MNHEY, CDR2 SVGAGI, per germline. Germline trimming cut 6 bases from V and 7 bases from J; bases unmatched to any gene: 9. This CDR3 has 14 amino acids. The rearrangement joins TRBV6-5 to TRBJ1-5; TRBD1 agrees at 7 bases. Material: PBMCs. This TCR was sampled from a man between 60 and 75 years old with head and neck cancer. The CDR3 nucleotides are TGTGCCAGCAGGACAGGGCGAGGTGAACAGCCCCAGCATTTT. Amino acids: CASRTGRGEQPQHF.